This T cell receptor beta chain was observed in a study of blood T cell repertoires in COVID-19. For the study at large: Specimens from acute and convalescent COVID-19 originated in the United States, Italy and Spain. T cells, B-cell-depleted T cells, or PBMCs supplied cDNA or gDNA.

Under the authors' procedure: For nucleated cells, counts were estimated from reference gene primer amplification. Repertoires were generated with immunoSEQ multiplex PCR, while TCRdb's copy carries only in-frame clones and drops some. V, J and clone size are those of that table, while D and trimming were read from the DNA. Of approximately 230,000 clones listed, 87% are singletons. V gave up 2 bases and J gave up 4 bases, with 5 bases separating them. Germline lookup yields CDR1 MNHEY and CDR2 SVGAGI. The CDR3 runs to 13 residues. The sample was peripheral blood. This sequence originates from a man in his late teens or twenties with active or convalescent COVID-19. This rearrangement joins TRBV6-5 to TRBJ2-2; D is ambiguous. This chain's CDR3 is CASSYHSTGELFF. DNA for the CDR3: TGTGCCAGCAGTTACCATAGCACCGGGGAGCTGTTTTTT.